Below are 15 T cell receptor beta chains sequenced from a single sample in a study of regulatory T cells in long-lasting Graves disease. Noted time point: persistent/refractory GD, antithyroid drugs over 5 years with positive TRAb. The TCR library was made from RNA that had been extracted from PBMCs in TRIzol. To make TCR beta libraries, researchers used iRepertoire HTBI primers and Arm-PCR of CDR3 regions. TCRdb redid the calling of the multiplex PCR reads with MiXCR, one entry per CDR3 protein. The sample yields over 350,000 distinct CDR3 sequences, roughly 20% seen once. The source material was peripheral blood mononuclear cells (PBMCs), sampled when the disease was refractory, from a patient treated with antithyroid drugs. The receptors shown here come from a female donor with Graves disease.

This clonotype was counted only a few times. The genes are TRBV4-1 and TRBJ2-1; no firm D call. Germline V CDR1 and CDR2: MGHRA, YSYEKL. Trimming removed 1 base from V and 7 bases from J, with 11 bases in between. The CDR3 contains 14 residues. CDR3 sequence reads: CASSQGPADNEQFF. For the CDR3, the DNA is TGCGCCAGCAGCCAAGGCCCAGCAGATAATGAGCAGTTCTTC.

This clonotype showed up many times. The chain recombines TRBV12-5 with TRBJ1-5; the D is unclear. Germline assignment: CDR1 LGHNT and CDR2 FRNRAP. The CDR3 totals 14 residues. Trimming cost V 1 base and J 7 bases, with 11 bases left between them. CDR3: CASGLAQMNQPQHF. The CDR3 region has the DNA TGTGCTAGTGGTTTGGCCCAGATGAACCAGCCCCAGCATTTT.

This clonotype appeared a few times. The chain has TRBV12-5 and TRBJ2-5, with a tentative D call TRBD1 (5 bases). Germline CDR1 and CDR2: LGHNT and FRNRAP. Trimming left V 3 bases short and J 4 bases short, with 9 bases between. The CDR3 spans 13 residues. The chain's CDR3 is CASGFSRGETQYF. CDR3 DNA: TGTGCTAGTGGTTTTTCAAGGGGAGAGACCCAGTACTTC.

The rearrangement links TRBV6-2 or TRBV6-3 to TRBJ1-5; 8 bases line up with TRBD1. The germline V gene encodes CDR1 MNHEY and CDR2 SVGEGT. This CDR3 is 13 amino acids long. Germline trimming cut 10 bases from V and 3 bases from J; bases unmatched to any gene: 5. The CDR3, as DNA: TGTGCCACAATGACAGGGGTCAATCAGCCCCAGCATTTT. This translates into CATMTGVNQPQHF.

The chain couples TRBV7-3 to TRBJ2-2; TRBD2 agrees at 9 bases. V shed 6 bases, J shed 3 bases, and the junction held 11 bases outside the gene matches. From germline, CDR1 is SGHTA and CDR2 FQGTGA. The CDR3 contains 17 residues. The CDR3 is CASRGASGIGYTGELFF. Written as DNA, the CDR3 is TGTGCCAGCAGGGGGGCTAGCGGGATTGGCTACACCGGGGAGCTGTTTTTT.

This clonotype was detected a few times. The chain joins TRBV12-3 or TRBV12-4 to TRBJ2-2, with 13 nucleotides matching TRBD2. V gave up 5 bases and J gave up 1 base; unmatched junction bases: 10. CDR3 length equals 19 residues. CDR3 sequence (DNA): TGTGCCAGCAGTCTCTTACTAGCGGGAGGGCCTGGGAACACCGGGGAGCTGTTTTTT. Translating it yields CASSLLLAGGPGNTGELFF.

The V gene is TRBV27, the J gene TRBJ2-3, with unresolved D. Per the germline V gene, CDR1 is MNHEY and CDR2 is SMNVEV (reference sequence). Trimming left V 2 bases short and J 2 bases short, with 11 bases between. The length of the CDR3 is 15 residues. CDR3 loop: CASSLSLAHTDTQYF. The CDR3 DNA follows: TGTGCCAGCAGTTTAAGTTTAGCCCACACAGATACGCAGTATTTT.

In its sample, this clonotype was seen a few times. The V gene is TRBV10-3, the J gene TRBJ2-5; D possibly corresponds to TRBD1 (6 bases). Between the trimmed V and J ends, which lost 4 bases and 5 bases, there was a span of 14 bases. From germline, CDR1 is ENHRY and CDR2 SYGVKD. The CDR3 is 14 amino acids. The CDR3 sequence: CAISGMGAGETQYF. DNA for the CDR3: TGTGCCATCAGTGGAATGGGGGCAGGCGAGACCCAGTACTTC.

Of note for this clonotype: A much larger clone sits a single nucleotide away, making a read error possible. CDR3 residues: CASSKSSMNTEVFF. The CDR3 region has the DNA TGTGCCAGCAGCAAGAGTTCCATGAACACTGAAGTTTTCTTT. The V call is TRBV7-9, the J call TRBJ1-1; D is ambiguous. Germline V gene lookup returns CDR1 SEHNR and CDR2 FQNEAQ (reference sequence). The CDR3 sequence is 14 residues long.

The V gene is TRBV28, the J gene TRBJ1-2; tentatively, D is TRBD1 (5 bases). CDR1 MDHEN and CDR2 SYDVKM come from the germline V gene. The V end was cut by 4 bases, the J end by 7 bases, with 16 bases between. The CDR3 has 14 amino acids. CDR3 nucleotide sequence: TGTGCCAGCAGTTCTGTACAGGACTTGTTTGGCTACACCTTC. This sequence encodes CASSSVQDLFGYTF.

J is TRBJ2-7 and V is TRBV7-9, with 8 bases fitting TRBD2. Per germline, CDR1 SEHNR and CDR2 FQNEAQ (reference sequence). The CDR3 contains 15 residues. V trimming: 5 bases; J trimming: 7 bases; junction bases outside the gene matches: 13. The CDR3 is CASSRFLSGSGEQYF. The CDR3 nucleotides are TGTGCCAGCAGCCGGTTTCTCAGCGGGAGTGGAGAGCAGTACTTC.

This clonotype appeared a few times. V is TRBV5-1 and J is TRBJ2-7, with D possibly being TRBD1 (6 bases). Germline loops: CDR1 SGHRS, CDR2 YFSETQ. CDR3 length: 13 amino acids. V lost 4 bases and J lost 3, with 11 bases in between. CDR3 sequence (DNA): TGCGCCAGCAGCACAGGGATCGACTACGAGCAGTACTTC. It yields the protein CASSTGIDYEQYF. Supplemented by reference TRBV5-1 and TRBJ2-7, the full variable domain reads KAGVTQTPRYLIKTRGQQVTLSCSPISGHRSVSWYQQTPGQGLQFLFEYFSETQRNKGNFPGRFSGRQFSNSRSEMNVSTLELGDSALYLCASSTGIDYEQYFGPGTRLTVT.

This clonotype was observed at least ten times. The V call is TRBV28, the J call TRBJ2-5; D possibly corresponds to TRBD2 (6 bases). Germline-derived CDR1 and CDR2 are MDHEN and SYDVKM. The germline V and J ends were trimmed by 8 bases and 1 base, with 20 bases remaining between them. CDR3 length equals 16 residues. In DNA, the CDR3 is TGTGCCAGCGGGAGCCTTGTCCTAGCGATCCAAGAGACCCAGTACTTC. As protein: CASGSLVLAIQETQYF.

This clonotype was detected many times. The chain combines TRBV28 with TRBJ1-2, with D uncertain. In germline, CDR1 is MDHEN, CDR2 SYDVKM. V was clipped by 6 bases and J by 5 bases, with 10 bases between them. CDR3 length: 12 amino acids. In DNA form, the CDR3 reads TGTGCCAGCAGGGCAACAAATTATGGCTACACCTTC. Protein: CASRATNYGYTF.

This chain joins TRBV7-8 and TRBJ2-3; maybe TRBD1 (8 bases). The CDR3 runs 17 residues. The germline V gene encodes CDR1 SGHVS and CDR2 FQNEAQ. Deletions cut 5 bases from V and 1 base from J, with 19 bases between. This CDR3 reads CASSPWTGRERTDTQYF. CDR3 sequence (DNA): TGTGCCAGCAGCCCGTGGACAGGGAGGGAACGCACAGATACGCAGTATTTT. The whole variable domain, remainder taken from reference TRBV7-8 and TRBJ2-3, is GAGVSQSPRYKVAKRGQDVALRCDPISGHVSLFWYQQALGQGPEFLTYFQNEAQLDKSGLPSDRFFAERPEGSVSTLKIQRTQQEDSAVYLCASSPWTGRERTDTQYFGPGTRLTVL.